These T cell receptor beta chains were read from a single sample in a study of T cells in narcolepsy. The repertoire was sequenced with immunoSEQ multiplex PCR; TCRdb's copy has only in-frame clones and lacks some. The table has fewer than 30,000 clones, about 89% seen once. Input material: CD45RA- memory CD4+ T cells from PBMCs. The receptor set was obtained from a human donor with narcolepsy. CDR3s include the opening cysteine and the closing phenylalanine or tryptophan. Each record gives: J gene, V gene, D gene, clone size, CDR3 DNA, CDR3 protein. The D gene is left open where the match is weak. Size is stated for part of the rows, as once, few or many counts, or as a class when the clone is expanded.

J gene: TRBJ2-1; V gene: TRBV12-5; D gene: -; clone size: -; CDR3 DNA: TGTGCTAGTGCCTTCGGGGGGCCTTTCTCCTACAATGAGCAGTTCTTC; CDR3 protein: CASAFGGPFSYNEQFF
J gene: TRBJ1-2; V gene: TRBV14; D gene: TRBD1; clone size: -; CDR3 DNA: TGTGCCAGCAGCCAAGCGACAGGGGCTAACTATGGCTACACCTTC; CDR3 protein: CASSQATGANYGYTF
J gene: TRBJ1-1; V gene: TRBV18; D gene: -; clone size: -; CDR3 DNA: TGTGCCAGCTCACCAACTTTCGTAGGGGCGACTGAAGCTTTCTTT; CDR3 protein: CASSPTFVGATEAFF
J gene: TRBJ1-1; V gene: TRBV14; D gene: -; clone size: -; CDR3 DNA: TGTGCCAGCAGCCAAGTAGGGGGAAACACTGAAGCTTTCTTT; CDR3 protein: CASSQVGGNTEAFF
J gene: TRBJ1-6; V gene: TRBV19; D gene: -; clone size: -; CDR3 DNA: TGTGCCAGTAGTATAGGACCGGGCCAATATAATTCACCCCTCCACTTT; CDR3 protein: CASSIGPGQYNSPLHF
J gene: TRBJ2-2; V gene: TRBV7-8; D gene: TRBD1; clone size: -; CDR3 DNA: TGTGCCAGCAGCTTAGCCCGGACAGGGGGGATGACCGGGGAGCTGTTTTTT; CDR3 protein: CASSLARTGGMTGELFF
J gene: TRBJ1-2; V gene: TRBV9; D gene: TRBD1; clone size: -; CDR3 DNA: TGTGCCAGCAGCCCTCGGGTTGGACAGGGTTATTCGGGGGGCTACACCTTC; CDR3 protein: CASSPRVGQGYSGGYTF
J gene: TRBJ1-1; V gene: TRBV2; D gene: -; clone size: -; CDR3 DNA: TGTGCCAGCAGCCTGATACCAAGTTCCTACACTGAAGCTTTCTTT; CDR3 protein: CASSLIPSSYTEAFF
J gene: TRBJ1-4; V gene: TRBV14; D gene: -; clone size: -; CDR3 DNA: TGTGCCAGCAGCCGAGGGACCACCAGAGGTGAAAAACTGTTTTTT; CDR3 protein: CASSRGTTRGEKLFF
J gene: TRBJ2-7; V gene: TRBV19; D gene: -; clone size: -; CDR3 DNA: TGTGCCAGTAGTACCTCCACTAAGACCTACGAGCAGTACTTC; CDR3 protein: CASSTSTKTYEQYF
J gene: TRBJ2-5; V gene: TRBV6-4; D gene: -; clone size: -; CDR3 DNA: TGTGCCAGCAGTGAGCAGGGTGGGACCCAGTACTTC; CDR3 protein: CASSEQGGTQYF
J gene: TRBJ1-6; V gene: TRBV5-8; D gene: TRBD1; clone size: -; CDR3 DNA: TGTGCCAGCAGCTCGGGACAGGTTAATTCACCCCTCCACTTT; CDR3 protein: CASSSGQVNSPLHF
J gene: TRBJ2-4; V gene: TRBV15; D gene: -; clone size: -; CDR3 DNA: TGTGCCACCAGCAGAGTGGCTTCCGGGACTGAGCTTCAGTACTTC; CDR3 protein: CATSRVASGTELQYF
J gene: TRBJ1-4; V gene: TRBV19; D gene: TRBD1; clone size: -; CDR3 DNA: TGTGCCAGTAGTGCAACAGGGGGCCCTAATGAAAAACTGTTTTTT; CDR3 protein: CASSATGGPNEKLFF
J gene: TRBJ2-3; V gene: TRBV13; D gene: -; clone size: -; CDR3 DNA: TGTGCCAGCAGCTTAGGGGCAGGGTACACAGATACGCAGTATTTT; CDR3 protein: CASSLGAGYTDTQYF
J gene: TRBJ2-7; V gene: TRBV5-1; D gene: TRBD2; clone size: once; CDR3 DNA: TGCGCCAGCAGCCCCGGGGGGGCCGCTTCCTACGAGCAGTACTTC; CDR3 protein: CASSPGGAASYEQYF
J gene: TRBJ2-2; V gene: TRBV5-1; D gene: -; clone size: -; CDR3 DNA: TGCGCCAGCAGCCCGGGCGCGAACACCGGGGAGCTGTTTTTT; CDR3 protein: CASSPGANTGELFF
J gene: TRBJ1-1; V gene: TRBV18; D gene: TRBD1; clone size: -; CDR3 DNA: TGTGCCAGCTCACCCGTCCCGGGACAGGGGGCGAGCACTGAAGCTTTCTTT; CDR3 protein: CASSPVPGQGASTEAFF
J gene: TRBJ2-5; V gene: TRBV13; D gene: -; clone size: -; CDR3 DNA: TGTGCCAGCAGCTTAGGGGCTGTTGGGGAGACCCAGTACTTC; CDR3 protein: CASSLGAVGETQYF
J gene: TRBJ2-2; V gene: TRBV28; D gene: TRBD1; clone size: -; CDR3 DNA: TGTGCCAGCAGTCCAGGGGGCGTTACCGGGGAGCTGTTTTTT; CDR3 protein: CASSPGGVTGELFF
J gene: TRBJ1-1; V gene: TRBV5-5; D gene: TRBD1; clone size: -; CDR3 DNA: TGTGCCAGCAGCTGGGGACAGGGGAACACTGAAGCTTTCTTT; CDR3 protein: CASSWGQGNTEAFF
J gene: TRBJ1-6; V gene: TRBV12-5; D gene: -; clone size: -; CDR3 DNA: TGTGCTAGTGGTTTGGAGAATTCACCCCTCCACTTT; CDR3 protein: CASGLENSPLHF
J gene: TRBJ2-7; V gene: TRBV5-1; D gene: TRBD1; clone size: -; CDR3 DNA: TGCGCCAGCAGCTGGGGACAGGGGGCGGGAGAGCAGTACTTC; CDR3 protein: CASSWGQGAGEQYF
J gene: TRBJ1-1; V gene: TRBV11-2; D gene: TRBD1; clone size: -; CDR3 DNA: TGTGCCAGCAGCTCCCCGACAGGGGGAGGCACTGAAGCTTTCTTT; CDR3 protein: CASSSPTGGGTEAFF
J gene: TRBJ2-3; V gene: TRBV9; D gene: -; clone size: -; CDR3 DNA: TGTGCCACCTCATACGCCGCCGGCGCAGATACGCAGTATTTT; CDR3 protein: CATSYAAGADTQYF
J gene: TRBJ1-1; V gene: TRBV15; D gene: -; clone size: -; CDR3 DNA: TGTGCCACCAGCAGAGATCGGGCGAACACTGAAGCTTTCTTT; CDR3 protein: CATSRDRANTEAFF
J gene: TRBJ2-5; V gene: TRBV29-1; D gene: TRBD1; clone size: -; CDR3 DNA: TGCAGCGTCCCCTCGACAGGGGGCTTTTTTGAGACCCAGTACTTC; CDR3 protein: CSVPSTGGFFETQYF
J gene: TRBJ2-1; V gene: TRBV6-1; D gene: TRBD2; clone size: -; CDR3 DNA: TGTGCCAGCACCGGGACTAGCGGGGGGGCCCGGCAGTTCTTC; CDR3 protein: CASTGTSGGARQFF
J gene: TRBJ2-1; V gene: TRBV9; D gene: -; clone size: -; CDR3 DNA: TGTGCCAGCAGCGTAGATCAGGGAGATTACAATGAGCAGTTCTTC; CDR3 protein: CASSVDQGDYNEQFF
J gene: TRBJ2-3; V gene: TRBV6-5; D gene: -; clone size: -; CDR3 DNA: TGTGCCAGCAGTTACTCGGAGGGTACGCAGTATTTT; CDR3 protein: CASSYSEGTQYF
J gene: TRBJ1-1; V gene: TRBV19; D gene: -; clone size: -; CDR3 DNA: TGTGCCAGTAGTTATCCAGGGGCCCCGTTGAACACTGAAGCTTTCTTT; CDR3 protein: CASSYPGAPLNTEAFF
J gene: TRBJ2-1; V gene: TRBV19; D gene: TRBD2; clone size: -; CDR3 DNA: TGTGCCAGTACTATTCGGGGGGCCTACAATGAGCAGTTCTTC; CDR3 protein: CASTIRGAYNEQFF
J gene: TRBJ2-3; V gene: TRBV10-3; D gene: -; clone size: -; CDR3 DNA: TGTGCCATCAGTGAGTCCTTTGGGCTCCCGCAGTATTTT; CDR3 protein: CAISESFGLPQYF
J gene: TRBJ2-6; V gene: TRBV5-6; D gene: -; clone size: -; CDR3 DNA: TGTGCCAGCAGCTTGGTGGGGTCTGGGGCCAACGTCCTGACTTTC; CDR3 protein: CASSLVGSGANVLTF
J gene: TRBJ2-5; V gene: TRBV28; D gene: -; clone size: -; CDR3 DNA: TGTGCCAGCAGTTTACAGCGAGAGACCCAGTACTTC; CDR3 protein: CASSLQRETQYF
J gene: TRBJ2-5; V gene: TRBV7-2; D gene: -; clone size: once; CDR3 DNA: TGTGCCAGTGGGTGGGGGCTTGGAGAGACCCAGTACTTC; CDR3 protein: CASGWGLGETQYF
J gene: TRBJ2-7; V gene: TRBV10-1; D gene: TRBD1; clone size: -; CDR3 DNA: TGCGCCAGCAGTGCCGGGACAGGCTACGTGCTACCCTACGAGCAGTACTTC; CDR3 protein: CASSAGTGYVLPYEQYF
J gene: TRBJ1-4; V gene: TRBV6-1; D gene: -; clone size: -; CDR3 DNA: TGTGCCAGCAGTGAACGGGGGCCTAATGAAAAACTGTTTTTT; CDR3 protein: CASSERGPNEKLFF
J gene: TRBJ1-2; V gene: TRBV6-5; D gene: -; clone size: -; CDR3 DNA: TGTGCCAGCAGTGAAGATGGCAACTATGGCTACACCTTC; CDR3 protein: CASSEDGNYGYTF
J gene: TRBJ1-5; V gene: TRBV9; D gene: -; clone size: -; CDR3 DNA: TGTGCCAGCAGCGGAAGTCCCAGCTCCGCGGGGCCCCAGCATTTT; CDR3 protein: CASSGSPSSAGPQHF
J gene: TRBJ1-6; V gene: TRBV27; D gene: -; clone size: -; CDR3 DNA: TGTGCCAGCAGTTTATTCAGAACAGGGCAGGACCTCCACTTT; CDR3 protein: CASSLFRTGQDLHF
J gene: TRBJ1-6; V gene: TRBV6-5; D gene: TRBD1; clone size: -; CDR3 DNA: TGTGCCAGCAGTTTAACCGGGACAGGGGACAATTCACCCCTCCACTTT; CDR3 protein: CASSLTGTGDNSPLHF
J gene: TRBJ2-6; V gene: TRBV5-1; D gene: TRBD1; clone size: -; CDR3 DNA: TGCGCCAGCAGCCAGACAGGGATTACTTCTGGGGCCAACGTCCTGACTTTC; CDR3 protein: CASSQTGITSGANVLTF
J gene: TRBJ1-2; V gene: TRBV10-2; D gene: TRBD1; clone size: -; CDR3 DNA: TGCGCCAGCAGGCCCGGGACAGGGGCTAACTATGGCTACACCTTC; CDR3 protein: CASRPGTGANYGYTF
J gene: TRBJ2-7; V gene: TRBV9; D gene: TRBD1; clone size: -; CDR3 DNA: TGTGCCAGCAGCGATGAAGGACAGGGGGGCTACGAGCAGTACTTC; CDR3 protein: CASSDEGQGGYEQYF
J gene: TRBJ1-2; V gene: TRBV6-5; D gene: -; clone size: once; CDR3 DNA: TGTGCCAGCAGCCGGGGACGGATCTATGGCTACACCTTC; CDR3 protein: CASSRGRIYGYTF
J gene: TRBJ1-5; V gene: TRBV6-6; D gene: -; clone size: -; CDR3 DNA: TGTGCCAGCAGCTTACAAGAAAATCAGCCCCAGCATTTT; CDR3 protein: CASSLQENQPQHF
J gene: TRBJ2-5; V gene: TRBV19; D gene: -; clone size: -; CDR3 DNA: TGTGCCAGTAGACAGGTTGGGCAAGAGACCCAGTACTTC; CDR3 protein: CASRQVGQETQYF
J gene: TRBJ2-5; V gene: TRBV9; D gene: -; clone size: -; CDR3 DNA: TGTGCCAGCAGCGTACAGGGCCAGGGGTCCGAGACCCAGTACTTC; CDR3 protein: CASSVQGQGSETQYF
J gene: TRBJ2-1; V gene: TRBV28; D gene: -; clone size: -; CDR3 DNA: TGTGCCAGCAGCCGTCCGAGGGGGGCCGGGGATGAGCAGTTCTTC; CDR3 protein: CASSRPRGAGDEQFF
J gene: TRBJ2-2; V gene: TRBV7-2; D gene: -; clone size: -; CDR3 DNA: TGTGCCAGCAGCCAAGACAGGACCAGGGAGCTGTTTTTT; CDR3 protein: CASSQDRTRELFF